Each of the 18 T cell receptor beta chains below was sequenced from the same sample in a study of T cells after yellow fever vaccination (dated by TCRdb to between 2018 and 2021). Interpreted using the paper, the treatment or condition label stands for: live attenuated yellow fever vaccine strain. Receptor amplification or capture employed 5' RACE. For sequencing, an Illumina HiSeq 2500 was employed. TCRdb itself trimmed the public reads at Q25 with fastp, ran MiXCR and retained productive beta chains. For every CDR3 protein sequence, its rows merge into one entry that carries the most common genes and DNA. Recorded for this sample are approximately 110,000 distinct CDR3 sequences; nearly 7.5% of them occurred a single time. 2.5% of the sample lies in the top ten. Sequences were derived from CD4+ T cells sorted from PBMCs, sampled more than 8 days after the first yellow fever vaccination. Receptors were obtained from a man aged 18 to 29 who received the YFV17D yellow fever vaccine.

The table lists this clonotype with many counts. The chain joins TRBV25-1 to TRBJ1-2; D not certain. Trimming took off 6 bases at V and 4 bases at J, with 12 bases between the two ends. The CDR3 sequence is 13 residues long. Germline CDR1 is MGHDK and CDR2 is SYGVNS. The CDR3 DNA is TGTGCCAGCAGAAGCAATACGGCCTATGGCTACACCTTC. This encodes CASRSNTAYGYTF.

The rearrangement joins TRBV29-1 to TRBJ2-3, with 9 bases that match TRBD2. Per the germline V gene, CDR1 is SQVTM and CDR2 is ANQGSEA. This CDR3 contains 16 residues. With V trimmed by 6 bases and J by 0 bases, 10 bases remained unmatched. Here the CDR3 DNA reads TGCAGCGTCAAAGGGGTGCGGGGGGGCAGCACAGATACGCAGTATTTT. It specifies CSVKGVRGGSTDTQYF.

This clonotype was counted ten times or more. The V and J genes are TRBV27 and TRBJ1-5, with D tentatively TRBD1 (5 bases). The V gene's germline CDR1 is MNHEY and CDR2 SMNVEV (reference sequence). V was clipped by 5 bases and J by 3 bases, with 14 bases between them. This CDR3 contains 15 residues. The CDR3 region has the DNA TGTGCCAGCAGTCCTCAAGGGGATTTCAATCAGCCCCAGCATTTT. The encoded protein is CASSPQGDFNQPQHF.

This clonotype was recorded a few times. V is TRBV6-2 or TRBV6-3 and J is TRBJ2-7, with no clear D. CDR1 and CDR2 (germline): MNHEY, SVGEGT. The V end was cut by 0 bases, the J end by 9 bases, with 15 bases between. CDR3 length equals 14 residues. The CDR3 protein is CASSYSDGQPVQYF. The DNA of the CDR3 is TGTGCCAGCAGTTACTCGGATGGGCAACCCGTGCAGTACTTC.

This clonotype was counted at least ten times. The chain is built from TRBV20-1 and TRBJ2-3; D remains ambiguous. Germline-derived CDR1 and CDR2 are DFQATT and SNEGSKA (reference sequence). Trimming pared 0 bases from V and 3 bases from J, leaving 13 bases between. The CDR3 covers 15 residues. For the CDR3, the DNA is TGCAGTGCTAGAGATAGGGCGGTGGGAACAGATACGCAGTATTTT. The encoded protein is CSARDRAVGTDTQYF.

This clonotype was found many times. The V call is TRBV7-2, the J call TRBJ2-3; TRBD2 matches at 12 bases. The junction had 4 bases not matched to a gene; V was cut back by 5 bases and J by 4 bases. The CDR3 covers 15 residues. Germline V CDR1 and CDR2: SGHTA, FQGNSA. The CDR3 is CASSTSGGWADTQYF. The DNA of the CDR3 is TGTGCCAGCAGCACTAGCGGGGGGTGGGCAGATACGCAGTATTTT.

This clonotype has a count of ten or more. The chain combines TRBV10-3 with TRBJ1-1; TRBD1 might be the D (5 bases). Germline V gene data show CDR1 as ENHRY and CDR2 as SYGVKD. The V end lost 8 bases, the J end lost 4 bases, and 17 bases lay between the germline ends. The length of the CDR3 is 14 residues. The CDR3 spells CAIGGKAPGTEAFF. The CDR3 DNA reads as TGTGCCATCGGGGGGAAAGCCCCCGGCACTGAAGCTTTCTTT.

The rearrangement joins TRBV15 to TRBJ1-1; TRBD1 might be the D (5 bases). CDR3 length equals 14 residues. V was trimmed by 2 bases and J by 1 base, leaving 8 bases between them. CDR1 is LNHNV and CDR2 is YYDKDF in the germline V gene (reference sequence). The CDR3 DNA reads TGTGCCACCAGCAGACGCAGGGAGAACACTGAAGCTTTCTTT. It yields the protein CATSRRRENTEAFF.

The table lists this clonotype with many counts. This chain uses TRBV7-6 with TRBJ2-7, with 8 bases that match TRBD2. The CDR3 is made up of 15 amino acids. Germline values: CDR1 SGHVS, CDR2 FNYEAQ. Trimming at V came to 2 bases and at J to 0 bases, leaving 3 bases not matched to a gene. For the CDR3, the DNA is TGTGCCAGCAGCTTATCTAGCGGGTACTCCTACGAGCAGTACTTC. As protein: CASSLSSGYSYEQYF.

This clonotype was found many times. V and J are TRBV7-2 and TRBJ1-1; 8 nucleotides match TRBD1. The trim removed 11 bases at V and 9 bases at J, leaving 14 bases unmatched. The CDR3 runs 13 residues. Germline V lookup: CDR1 SGHTA, CDR2 FQGNSA. The CDR3, as DNA: TGTGCCGTTGGGGGACAGGCCGTCTCCCAAGCTTTCTTT. The encoded protein is CAVGGQAVSQAFF.

This clonotype was detected many times. The genes are TRBV5-1 and TRBJ2-1, with 10 bases aligning to TRBD2. Trimming cost V 2 bases and J 5 bases; bases outside gene matches: 1. The CDR3 extends over 14 amino acids. Germline V gene sequence: CDR1 SGHRS, CDR2 YFSETQ. This CDR3 reads CASSFLAGDNEQFF. CDR3 sequence (DNA): TGCGCCAGCAGCTTCCTAGCGGGGGACAATGAGCAGTTCTTC.

This clonotype was seen ten or more times. This chain connects TRBV5-1 to TRBJ2-5; D perhaps matches TRBD1 (5 bases). This CDR3 contains 16 residues. Trimming took 0 bases from V and 10 from J, leaving 22 bases between them. From germline, CDR1 is SGHRS and CDR2 YFSETQ. CDR3 sequence reads: CASSLARGHTAVDQYF. The CDR3 region has the DNA TGCGCCAGCAGCTTGGCCCGCGGACATACGGCCGTGGACCAGTACTTC.

This clonotype was recorded many times. The chain joins TRBV5-6 to TRBJ2-4; D call uncertain. V lost 5 bases and J 9 bases, leaving 15 bases between the germline ends. The CDR3 loop spans 13 amino acids. Germline V gene data show CDR1 as SGHDT and CDR2 as YYEEEE. The CDR3 region is CASRSAATGIQYF. The CDR3 region has the DNA TGTGCCAGCAGATCGGCCGCCACGGGCATTCAGTACTTC. Complete variable domain (other parts from reference TRBV5-6 and TRBJ2-4): DAGVTQSPTHLIKTRGQQVTLRCSPKSGHDTVSWYQQALGQGPQFIFQYYEEEERQRGNFPDRFSGHQFPNYSSELNVNALLLGDSALYLCASRSAATGIQYFGAGTRLSVL.

This clonotype was detected ten times or more. Written as DNA, the CDR3 is TGCGCCAGCAGCTCCGGACTAGCGGTTTACACAGATACGCAGTATTTT. Translating it yields CASSSGLAVYTDTQYF. The chain is built from TRBV5-1 and TRBJ2-3, with 10 bases identical to TRBD2. The junction had 6 bases not matched to a gene; V was cut back by 3 bases and J by 2 bases. Germline CDR1 and CDR2: SGHRS and YFSETQ. The CDR3 totals 16 residues.

This clonotype was observed a few times. This chain joins TRBV7-2 and TRBJ2-5, with TRBD1 matching over 9 bases. V lost 4 bases, J lost 0 bases, and 0 bases stayed unmatched. In germline, CDR1 is SGHTA, CDR2 FQGNSA. The CDR3 totals 14 residues. CDR3 loop: CASSWTGDQETQYF. Here the CDR3 DNA reads TGTGCCAGCAGCTGGACAGGGGACCAAGAGACCCAGTACTTC.

The sample holds many counts of this clonotype. The chain is built from TRBV2 and TRBJ2-7; 7 nucleotides align to TRBD1. CDR3 length: 14 residues. The ends lost 2 bases at V and 2 bases at J; junction bases unmatched: 3. Germline V gene sequence: CDR1 SNHLY, CDR2 FYNNEI. CDR3 residues: CASSERTGTYEQYV. For the CDR3, the DNA is TGTGCCAGCAGTGAACGGACAGGCACCTACGAGCAGTACGTC.

This clonotype came up many times. V is TRBV5-8 and J is TRBJ2-3; a possible D gene is TRBD1 (6 bases). This CDR3 spans 16 amino acids. The germline gives CDR1 SGHTS, CDR2 YDEGEE. V was clipped by 4 bases and J by 1 base, with 16 bases between them. The CDR3 nucleotides are TGTGCCAGCAGCGCGAGACACAGGGCTCGCACAGATACGCAGTATTTT. Amino acids: CASSARHRARTDTQYF.

This clonotype was detected ten times or more. This sequence joins TRBV3-1 and TRBJ2-2, with D unresolved. There are 15 residues in the CDR3. CDR1 is LGHDT, CDR2 YNNKEL, per germline (reference sequence). V was cut by 0 bases and J by 5 bases, with 10 bases left in between. The CDR3 region has the DNA TGTGCCAGCAGCCAAGATGATTGGGGAACCGGGGAGCTGTTTTTT. It yields the protein CASSQDDWGTGELFF.